These T cell receptor beta chains were read from a single sample in a study of glioma-infiltrating T cells. TCRdb reanalysed the multiplex PCR reads using MiXCR and keeps one entry per CDR3 protein. The sample has about 410,000 distinct CDR3 sequences, more than 35% seen once. The specimen was glioma tissue, nonneoplastic brain tissue, or PBMCs (not recorded which). These receptors originate from a human donor with low-grade glioma or glioblastoma, undergoing nonglioma brain surgery, or in good health (not recorded which). Both conserved end residues are part of each CDR3. Fields, in order: D gene, V gene, clone size, J gene, CDR3 protein, CDR3 DNA. A D gene is named only where the DNA matches it firmly. The size field is filled for only some rows; it gives once, few, many or a size class.

>NA|TRBV10-3|few|TRBJ1-1
CAIKGRGAEAFF
TGTGCCATCAAGGGGAGGGGCGCTGAAGCTTTCTTT
>NA|TRBV12-3/TRBV12-4|NA|TRBJ2-7
CASSLEGGSGYEQYF
TGTGCCAGCAGTTTAGAGGGGGGATCGGGCTACGAGCAGTACTTC
>NA|TRBV27|many|TRBJ2-7
CASSPGGTVSYEQYF
TGTGCCAGCTCGCCTGGGGGGACGGTCTCCTACGAGCAGTACTTC
>TRBD2|TRBV20-1|few|TRBJ2-7
CSAETSGSLLDEQYF
TGCAGTGCAGAGACTAGCGGGAGCTTACTCGACGAGCAGTACTTC
>NA|TRBV20-1|few|TRBJ2-2
CSARGLLGSGNTGELFF
TGCAGTGCTAGAGGCCTCCTCGGTAGCGGGAACACCGGGGAGCTGTTTTTT
>TRBD1|TRBV6-1|NA|TRBJ2-7
CASSVEGTDAYEQYF
TGTGCCAGCAGTGTCGAGGGGACAGACGCCTACGAGCAGTACTTC
>TRBD1|TRBV5-4|NA|TRBJ2-3
CASSPGGQGPDTQYF
TGTGCCAGCAGCCCCGGGGGACAGGGCCCAGATACGCAGTATTTT
>NA|TRBV7-2|few|TRBJ2-6
CASSLALTSWANVLTF
TGTGCCAGCAGCTTAGCGCTCACATCTTGGGCCAACGTCCTGACTTTC
>NA|TRBV6-6|NA|TRBJ2-7
CASIYSWRTPYEQYF
TGTGCCAGCATTTACTCGTGGAGGACGCCCTACGAGCAGTACTTC
>TRBD1|TRBV11-3|NA|TRBJ1-1
CASSLGRGRGATEAFF
TGTGCCAGCAGCTTGGGACGGGGCAGGGGGGCCACTGAAGCTTTCTTT
>TRBD2|TRBV20-1|few|TRBJ2-3
CSASSGLAGDSGTDTQYF
TGCAGTGCTAGTTCCGGACTAGCGGGAGATTCGGGCACAGATACGCAGTATTTT
>NA|TRBV2|NA|TRBJ2-1
CASSPLGGRMSSYNEQFF
TGTGCCAGCTCACCACTAGGTGGGCGGATGAGCTCCTACAATGAGCAGTTCTTC
>NA|TRBV19|few|TRBJ2-7
CASTKEGLPYEQYF
TGTGCCAGTACCAAAGAGGGCCTACCCTACGAGCAGTACTTC
>TRBD2|TRBV27|many|TRBJ2-5
CASSLSRQRGETQYF
TGTGCCAGCAGTTTATCGAGGCAGCGGGGAGAGACCCAGTACTTC
>NA|TRBV20-1|few|TRBJ2-1
CSAEPHLGTYYNEQFF
TGCAGTGCTGAGCCTCACCTCGGGACATACTACAATGAGCAGTTCTTC
>NA|TRBV12-3/TRBV12-4|NA|TRBJ1-5
CASSLFGLGSNQPQHF
TGTGCCAGCAGTTTATTCGGACTGGGCAGCAATCAGCCCCAGCATTTT
>NA|TRBV20-1|few|TRBJ2-2
CSAAGGLMNTGELFF
TGCAGTGCCGCCGGGGGGCTAATGAACACCGGGGAGCTGTTTTTT
>NA|TRBV7-2|once|TRBJ2-3
CASSFTAQHTDTQYF
TGTGCCAGCAGCTTTACGGCCCAACATACAGATACGCAGTATTTT
>TRBD2|TRBV9|NA|TRBJ2-7
CAGSGGLAGASYERYF
TGTGCCGGCAGCGGAGGACTAGCGGGAGCCTCCTACGAGCGGTACTTC
>NA|TRBV4-2|once|TRBJ2-3
CASSQEGRVAGTDTQYF
TGTGCCAGCAGCCAAGAGGGGCGAGTGGCTGGCACAGATACGCAGTATTTT
>TRBD1|TRBV28|many|TRBJ1-1
CASTGQGAGTEAFF
TGTGCCAGCACGGGACAGGGGGCCGGCACTGAAGCTTTCTTT
>TRBD2|TRBV19|NA|TRBJ2-1
CASSITSAPSYNEQFF
TGTGCCAGTAGTATCACTAGCGCACCTTCTTACAATGAGCAGTTCTTC
>NA|TRBV7-6|NA|TRBJ2-7
CASSLDASSYEQYF
TGTGCCAGCAGCTTAGACGCCAGCTCCTACGAGCAGTACTTC
>TRBD2|TRBV12-3/TRBV12-4|many|TRBJ2-3
CASSPALTSGVSDTQYF
TGTGCCAGCAGTCCGGCGTTGACTAGCGGGGTTTCAGATACGCAGTATTTT
>TRBD2|TRBV20-1|few|TRBJ2-1
CSAGTSGLNNEQFF
TGCAGTGCAGGAACTAGCGGCCTTAACAATGAGCAGTTCTTC
>NA|TRBV19|NA|TRBJ2-5
CASSWRGQETQYF
TGTGCCAGTAGTTGGAGAGGTCAAGAGACCCAGTACTTC
>TRBD2|TRBV5-1|NA|TRBJ2-2
CASSPTSLANTGELFF
TGCGCCAGCAGCCCGACTAGCCTAGCGAACACCGGGGAGCTGTTTTTT
>NA|TRBV12-3/TRBV12-4|NA|TRBJ1-5
CASSLEGTHNQPQHF
TGTGCCAGCAGTTTGGAAGGGACACATAATCAGCCCCAGCATTTT
>NA|TRBV4-1|NA|TRBJ1-2
CASRHPTGNVYGYTF
TGCGCCAGCAGACACCCTACAGGGAATGTCTATGGCTACACCTTC
>TRBD1|TRBV2|many|TRBJ2-7
CASRDRSYEQYF
TGTGCCAGCAGGGACAGGTCCTACGAGCAGTACTTC
>TRBD2|TRBV15|NA|TRBJ2-7
CATSRAGGTRGSYEQYF
TGTGCCACCAGCAGAGCCGGGGGGACTAGAGGCTCCTACGAGCAGTACTTC
>NA|TRBV12-3/TRBV12-4|few|TRBJ1-5
CASSSPPGYSNQPQHF
TGTGCCAGCAGTTCACCTCCGGGGTATAGCAATCAGCCCCAGCATTTT
>TRBD2|TRBV20-1|few|TRBJ2-5
CSAAFLAGGPGTQYF
TGCAGTGCTGCCTTCTTAGCGGGAGGGCCAGGGACCCAGTACTTC
>TRBD1|TRBV24-1|once|TRBJ1-1
CATSARPGQMLGKSTEAFF
TGTGCCACCAGTGCTCGTCCGGGACAGATGCTAGGGAAGAGCACTGAAGCTTTCTTT
>NA|TRBV10-3|few|TRBJ2-1
CAINPPGASYNEQFF
TGTGCCATCAACCCCCCAGGGGCTTCCTACAATGAGCAGTTCTTC
>NA|TRBV20-1|few|TRBJ1-6
CSATRDTHNSPLHF
TGCAGTGCTACCCGGGACACTCATAATTCACCCCTCCACTTT
>NA|TRBV4-1|NA|TRBJ2-4
CASSPGPKGNIQYF
TGCGCCAGCAGCCCGGGACCCAAGGGAAACATTCAGTACTTC
>TRBD2|TRBV20-1|NA|TRBJ2-7
CSARRLAGDYEQYF
TGCAGTGCTAGGCGGCTAGCGGGAGACTACGAGCAGTACTTC
>NA|TRBV18|NA|TRBJ2-7
CASSPSGGYEQYF
TGTGCCAGCTCACCCTCCGGGGGCTACGAGCAGTACTTC
>NA|TRBV28|NA|TRBJ1-1
CASSSSDWNTEAFF
TGTGCCAGCAGTTCCTCGGACTGGAACACTGAAGCTTTCTTT
>NA|TRBV12-3/TRBV12-4|NA|TRBJ1-1
CASSVGPVAFF
TGTGCCAGCAGTGTAGGACCGGTGGCTTTCTTT
>TRBD1|TRBV5-1|NA|TRBJ2-7
CASSYRDSLNEQYF
TGCGCCAGCAGCTACCGGGACAGCTTAAACGAGCAGTACTTC
>NA|TRBV2|NA|TRBJ1-4
CASREGGVDEKLFF
TGTGCCAGCAGAGAAGGGGGAGTTGATGAAAAACTGTTTTTT
>NA|TRBV27|NA|TRBJ2-2
CASRGGRELAGELFF
TGTGCCAGCAGGGGGGGGCGGGAGTTGGCCGGGGAGCTGTTTTTT
>TRBD2|TRBV20-1|NA|TRBJ2-7
CSAAGTRGRPRSYEQYF
TGCAGTGCTGCGGGGACTAGAGGGCGGCCGAGATCCTACGAGCAGTACTTC
>NA|TRBV20-1|many|TRBJ1-1
CSARDPQGGTEAFF
TGCAGTGCTAGAGATCCACAGGGTGGCACTGAAGCTTTCTTT
>NA|TRBV6-2/TRBV6-3|NA|TRBJ1-1
CASSFYFRVETEAFF
TGTGCCAGCAGTTTCTATTTCAGGGTTGAAACTGAAGCTTTCTTT
>TRBD2|TRBV20-1|few|TRBJ2-7
CSAERLAGLPPREQYF
TGCAGTGCCGAAAGACTAGCGGGACTCCCCCCACGGGAGCAGTACTTC
>NA|TRBV5-6|NA|TRBJ2-1
CASSGPRLPYNEQFF
TGTGCCAGCAGCGGGCCGAGACTCCCCTACAATGAGCAGTTCTTC
>NA|TRBV5-4|NA|TRBJ2-1
CASSLGGERVYNEQFF
TGTGCCAGCAGCTTGGGGGGGGAGAGGGTCTACAATGAGCAGTTCTTC
>NA|TRBV27|NA|TRBJ1-1
CASSLSPGQNTEALF
TGTGCCAGCAGTTTATCCCCAGGACAGAACACTGAAGCTTTGTTT
>NA|TRBV18|NA|TRBJ1-3
CASSPRRSGNTIYF
TGTGCCAGCTCACCAAGGCGCTCTGGAAACACCATATATTTT
>NA|TRBV27|NA|TRBJ2-2
CASTQRLASNTGELFF
TGTGCCAGCACCCAACGGCTAGCGTCGAACACCGGGGAGCTGTTTTTT
>NA|TRBV27|once|TRBJ1-5
CASSPGTSGRYEQYFGLGNQPQHF
TGTGCCAGCAGTCCCGGGACTAGCGGGAGATACGAGCAGTACTTTGGGCTGGGCAATCAGCCCCAGCATTTT
>TRBD1|TRBV5-4|NA|TRBJ1-1
CASTVDRATEAFF
TGTGCCAGCACCGTAGACAGGGCAACTGAAGCTTTCTTT
>TRBD1|TRBV4-2|once|TRBJ1-5
CASSQDRGQQPQHF
TGTGCCAGCAGCCAAGACAGGGGGCAACAGCCCCAGCATTTT
>NA|TRBV4-1|NA|TRBJ1-5
CASSQTSFSQPQHF
TGCGCCAGCAGCCAAACATCATTCTCTCAGCCCCAGCATTTT